This TCR beta chain was identified during a study of OX40 agonist ivuxolimab in advanced cancers. Note on this clone: Its antigen is undetermined.

CDR1 and CDR2 (germline): SGHNT, YYREEE (reference sequence). The CDR3 has 15 amino acids. V lost 1 base and J lost 2, with 11 bases in between. Some clones are missing from TCRdb's copy, which holds only in-frame ones; the method was immunoSEQ multiplex PCR. The sample has 70,000 or so clones, about 93% seen once. Study conclusions and caveats: At 0.1 to 3.0 mg/kg and by week 6, clonal expansion occurred in CD4+ and CD8+ blood T cells.

Sequenced here: CD4+ or CD8+ T cells sorted from blood, sampled in a trial of the OX40 agonist ivuxolimab. The chain links TRBV5-4 to TRBJ2-3; D gene ambiguous. The TCR was taken from an adult with an advanced solid tumor such as melanoma, head and neck, liver or kidney cancer. CDR3 bases: TGTGCCAGCAGCTTGATGCGCTCCATCACAGATACGCAGTATTTT. Protein sequence: CASSLMRSITDTQYF.